This entry is about one T cell receptor (beta chain). Its antigen is as yet unknown. The sample is drawn from a study of shared clonotypes between healthy human individuals. Deep-level assay runs were performed. Libraries were prepared by immunoSEQ multiplex PCR; TCRdb keeps only in-frame clonotypes and omits some of them. The sample carries around 1.5 million clones, approximately 98% recorded once. General study points: Researchers sampled blood only, noting tissue repertoires likely differ. Compared with memory subsets, naive subsets generally had larger estimated richness.

V dropped 2 bases and J dropped 3 bases, with 14 bases sitting between them. The CDR3 is 16 residues long. Germline assignment: CDR1 SGHVS and CDR2 FNYEAQ. CD4+ cells were split into CD45RA+ naive and CD45RA-negative memory subsets. The TCR originated in a man younger than 40 in good health. Input material: naive CD4+ T cells sorted from blood. Subset given: CD45RA+ positively selected. The chain joins TRBV7-6 to TRBJ2-1; D is unclear. The CDR3 coding sequence is TGTGCCAGCAGCTTACAGGTTGGGAATAACTACAATGAGCAGTTCTTC. The encoded protein is CASSLQVGNNYNEQFF. The variable domain in full, completed from reference TRBV7-6 and TRBJ2-1, reads GAGVSQSPRYKVTKRGQDVALRCDPISGHVSLYWYRQALGQGPEFLTYFNYEAQQDKSGLPNDRFSAERPEGSISTLTIQRTEQRDSAMYRCASSLQVGNNYNEQFFGPGTRLTVL.